The rows below give T cell receptor beta chains drawn from one sample of a study of OX40 agonist ivuxolimab in advanced cancers. The method was immunoSEQ multiplex PCR; TCRdb's version includes in-frame clones alone and lacks a portion of them. This sample yields about 84,000 clones, of which 94% are seen a single time; roughly 9.6% belongs to the top ten. The sample was CD4+ or CD8+ T cells sorted from blood, taken in a trial of the OX40 agonist ivuxolimab. The receptor set was obtained from an adult with an advanced solid tumor such as melanoma, head and neck, liver or kidney cancer. Each CDR3 is given with its conserved first and last residue. Each record gives: CDR3 protein, CDR3 DNA, D gene, V gene, clone size, J gene. D genes are given only for firm matches. Clone size is not always given. Where it is, it says once, few, many or a class for expanded clones.

CASSIEPGLAESTDTQYF TGTGCCAGTAGTATAGAGCCTGGACTAGCGGAAAGCACAGATACGCAGTATTTT TRBD2 TRBV19 . TRBJ2-3
CASSLGGITETQYF TGTGCCAGCAGCTTGGGCGGTATAACGGAGACCCAGTACTTC . TRBV7-9 . TRBJ2-5
CASSQLLQGLSNQPQHF TGCGCCAGCAGCCAGCTCTTACAGGGGTTGAGCAACCAGCCCCAGCATTTT TRBD1 TRBV4-1 . TRBJ1-5
CASSYSATFGEQYF TGTGCCAGCAGTTACTCGGCCACCTTCGGGGAGCAGTACTTC . TRBV6-5 . TRBJ2-7
CASSQPSGTRGVGELFF TGTGCCAGCAGCCAACCCTCCGGGACTAGGGGTGTCGGGGAGCTGTTTTTT TRBD2 TRBV4-2 . TRBJ2-2
CASSLAGNAREQYF TGTGCCAGCAGCCTAGCGGGAAATGCGCGGGAGCAGTACTTC TRBD2 TRBV11-1 . TRBJ2-7
CASSSWGASNQPQHF TGTGCCAGCAGCTCCTGGGGGGCGAGCAATCAGCCCCAGCATTTT . TRBV9 . TRBJ1-5
CASSISVFGGRSPYEQYF TGTGCCAGTAGTATAAGCGTTTTCGGGGGGCGCAGCCCCTACGAGCAGTACTTC . TRBV19 once TRBJ2-7
CASSSVFSGSQETQYF TGTGCCAGCAGCTCTGTGTTCAGCGGGAGCCAAGAGACCCAGTACTTC TRBD2 TRBV11-2 . TRBJ2-5
CASSLRGQMDTQYF TGCGCCAGCAGCCTCAGGGGGCAGATGGATACGCAGTATTTT TRBD1 TRBV5-1 few TRBJ2-3
CASSAPGAGELFF TGTGCCAGCAGCGCCCCGGGAGCCGGGGAGCTGTTTTTT . TRBV9 . TRBJ2-2
CASSSGSGNTIYF TGTGCCAGCAGTTCTGGCTCTGGAAACACCATATATTTT . TRBV6-5 . TRBJ1-3
CASSLSLANEQFF TGTGCCAGCAGTTTAAGTCTAGCCAATGAGCAGTTCTTC . TRBV27 . TRBJ2-1
CASSQDHRGPPSSYEQYF TGTGCCAGCAGCCAAGATCACAGGGGGCCCCCCAGCTCCTACGAGCAGTACTTC TRBD1 TRBV4-2 . TRBJ2-7
CAISEHRGLDDGYTF TGTGCCATCAGTGAGCACAGGGGACTCGATGACGGCTACACCTTC TRBD1 TRBV10-3 . TRBJ1-2